This TCR beta chain was documented in a study of cytomegalovirus exposure and HLA in healthy donors. Findings and caveats of the study: There were some public TCRs occurring in many donors, but most TCR sequences were rare. Later genetic work tied a missense DCLRE1C variant to beta-chain V and J trimming.

This PCR relied on a set of 60 Vbeta primers and 13 Jbeta primers. Assay used: immunoSEQ multiplex PCR; TCRdb lists only in-frame clones, some missing. The table records 100,000 to 150,000 clones, 78% of them present only once. The ends were cut back, 6 bases at V and 2 bases at J, with 8 bases in the middle. Per germline, CDR1 LNHDA and CDR2 SQIVND (reference sequence). CDR3 length: 12 amino acids. This clone was picked up a small number of times. The antigen is not known. Sequencing used PBMCs. The origin of this receptor is a female donor in good health and CMV-seronegative. The gene calls are TRBV19 and TRBJ2-7; tentative D call: TRBD2 (5 bases). The CDR3: CASSEGTYEQYF. In nucleotides, the CDR3 is TGTGCCAGTAGCGAGGGTACCTACGAGCAGTACTTC.